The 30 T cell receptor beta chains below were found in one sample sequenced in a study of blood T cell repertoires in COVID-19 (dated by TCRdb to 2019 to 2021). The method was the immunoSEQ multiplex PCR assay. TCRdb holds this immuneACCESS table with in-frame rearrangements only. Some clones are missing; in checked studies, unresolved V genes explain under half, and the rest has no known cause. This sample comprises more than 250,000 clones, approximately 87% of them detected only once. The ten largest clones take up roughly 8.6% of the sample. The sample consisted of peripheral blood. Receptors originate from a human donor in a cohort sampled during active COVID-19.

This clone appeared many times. CDR3 in amino acids: CASSSTGQGLGGYTF. The CDR3 DNA follows: TGTGCCAGCAGCTCCACGGGACAGGGGTTGGGTGGCTACACCTTC. This chain connects TRBV5-6 to TRBJ1-2; 10 nucleotides line up with TRBD1. This CDR3 region has 15 residues. The V segment lost 3 bases and the J segment 7 bases; nucleotides outside the gene matches: 9. Germline assignment: CDR1 SGHDT and CDR2 YYEEEE.

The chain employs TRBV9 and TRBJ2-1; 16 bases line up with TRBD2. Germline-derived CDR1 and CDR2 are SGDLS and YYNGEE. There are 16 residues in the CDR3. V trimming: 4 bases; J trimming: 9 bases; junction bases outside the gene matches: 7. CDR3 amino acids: CASSSGLAGGAGEQFF. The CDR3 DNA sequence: TGTGCCAGCAGCTCGGGACTAGCGGGAGGGGCAGGTGAGCAGTTCTTC.

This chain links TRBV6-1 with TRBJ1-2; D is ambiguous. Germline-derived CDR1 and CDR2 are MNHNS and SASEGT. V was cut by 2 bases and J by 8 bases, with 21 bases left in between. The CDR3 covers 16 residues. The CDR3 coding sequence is TGTGCCAGCAGTGAATTGGTGTACAGTTACAATGGGGGCTACACCTTC. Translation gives CASSELVYSYNGGYTF.

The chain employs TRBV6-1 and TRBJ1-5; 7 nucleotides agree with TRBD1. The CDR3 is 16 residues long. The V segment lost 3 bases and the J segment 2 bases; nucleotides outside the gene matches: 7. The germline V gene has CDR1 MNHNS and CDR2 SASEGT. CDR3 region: CASSEIQGVGNQPQHF. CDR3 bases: TGTGCCAGCAGTGAGATTCAGGGGGTCGGCAATCAGCCCCAGCATTTT.

In DNA form, the CDR3 reads TGTGCCAGTAGTATAGTGTCCCGACTTGGTGATACGCAGTATTTT. Its translation: CASSIVSRLGDTQYF. The chain is built from TRBV19 and TRBJ2-3; D is unclear. This CDR3 is built from 15 residues. The V gene lost 1 base and the J gene lost 6 bases, with 14 bases spanning the gap. Germline V CDR1 and CDR2: LNHDA, SQIVND (reference sequence).

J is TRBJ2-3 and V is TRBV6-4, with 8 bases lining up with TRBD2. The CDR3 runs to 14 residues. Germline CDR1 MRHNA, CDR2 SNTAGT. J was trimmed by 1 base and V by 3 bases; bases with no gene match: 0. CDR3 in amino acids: CASSEAGGTDTQYF. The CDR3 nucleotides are TGTGCCAGCAGTGAAGCGGGAGGCACAGATACGCAGTATTTT.

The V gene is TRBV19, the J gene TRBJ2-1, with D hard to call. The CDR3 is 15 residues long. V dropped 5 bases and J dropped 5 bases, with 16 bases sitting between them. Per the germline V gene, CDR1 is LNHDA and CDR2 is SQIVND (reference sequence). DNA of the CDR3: TGTGCCAGTAGTCGGAGATCCCAGATTAACAATGAGCAGTTCTTC. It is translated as CASSRRSQINNEQFF.

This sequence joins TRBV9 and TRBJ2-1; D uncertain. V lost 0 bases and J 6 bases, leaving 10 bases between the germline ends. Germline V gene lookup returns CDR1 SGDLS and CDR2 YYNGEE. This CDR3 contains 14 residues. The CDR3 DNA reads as TGTGCCAGCAGCGTAGCTTCCAGAAGCAATGAGCAGTTCTTC. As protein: CASSVASRSNEQFF.

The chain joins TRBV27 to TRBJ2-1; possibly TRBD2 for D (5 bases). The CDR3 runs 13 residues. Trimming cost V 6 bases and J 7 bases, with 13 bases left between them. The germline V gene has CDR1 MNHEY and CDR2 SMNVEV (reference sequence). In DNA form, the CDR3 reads TGTGCCAGCAGGCCCCAAGGGAGTAATGAGCAGTTCTTC. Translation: CASRPQGSNEQFF.

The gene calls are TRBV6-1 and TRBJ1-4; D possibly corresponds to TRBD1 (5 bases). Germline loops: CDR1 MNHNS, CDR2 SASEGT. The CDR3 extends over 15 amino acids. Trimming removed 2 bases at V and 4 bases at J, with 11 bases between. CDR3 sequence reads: CASSEPGLINEKLFF. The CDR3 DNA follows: TGTGCCAGCAGTGAACCGGGACTCATTAATGAAAAACTGTTTTTT.

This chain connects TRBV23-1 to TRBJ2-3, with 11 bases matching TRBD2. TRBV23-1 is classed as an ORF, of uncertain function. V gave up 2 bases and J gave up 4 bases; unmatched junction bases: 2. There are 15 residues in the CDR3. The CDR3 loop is CASSQLAGGSDTQYF. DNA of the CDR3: TGCGCCAGCAGTCAACTAGCGGGAGGATCAGATACGCAGTATTTT.

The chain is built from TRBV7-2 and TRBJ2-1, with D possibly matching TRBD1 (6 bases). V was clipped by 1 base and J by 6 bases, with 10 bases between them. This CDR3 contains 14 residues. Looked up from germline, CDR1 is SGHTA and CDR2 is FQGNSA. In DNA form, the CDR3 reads TGTGCCAGCAGCTTAGTCCAGGGGACCAATGAGCAGTTCTTC. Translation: CASSLVQGTNEQFF.

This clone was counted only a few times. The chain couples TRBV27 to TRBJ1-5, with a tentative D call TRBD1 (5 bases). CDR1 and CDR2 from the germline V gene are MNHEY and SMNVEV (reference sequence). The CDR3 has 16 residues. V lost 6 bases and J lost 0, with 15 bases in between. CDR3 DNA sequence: TGTGCCAGCAGCCAGGCAGGGCCCAATAGCAATCAGCCCCAGCATTTT. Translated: CASSQAGPNSNQPQHF.

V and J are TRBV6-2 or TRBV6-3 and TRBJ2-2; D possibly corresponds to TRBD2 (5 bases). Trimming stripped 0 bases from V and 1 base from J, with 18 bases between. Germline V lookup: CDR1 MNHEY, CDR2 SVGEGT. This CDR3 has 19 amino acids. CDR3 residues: CASSYSMASDTRNTGELFF. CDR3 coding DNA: TGTGCCAGCAGTTACTCGATGGCTTCGGATACTAGGAACACCGGGGAGCTGTTTTTT.

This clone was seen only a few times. CDR3 sequence reads: CASSFSHANTGELFF. Written as DNA, the CDR3 is TGTGCCAGCAGTTTCAGTCACGCGAACACCGGGGAGCTGTTTTTT. This sequence joins TRBV6-2 or TRBV6-3 and TRBJ2-2; no clear D. The CDR3 runs to 15 residues. CDR1 is MNHEY and CDR2 is SVGEGT in the germline V gene. V was pared by 4 bases and J by 0 bases, with 9 bases between.

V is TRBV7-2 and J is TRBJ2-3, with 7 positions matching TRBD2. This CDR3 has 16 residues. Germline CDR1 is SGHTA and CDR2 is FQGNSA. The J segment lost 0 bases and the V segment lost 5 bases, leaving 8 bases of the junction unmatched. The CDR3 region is CASSLQAGTSTDTQYF. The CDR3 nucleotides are TGTGCCAGCAGCCTTCAAGCGGGGACTAGCACAGATACGCAGTATTTT. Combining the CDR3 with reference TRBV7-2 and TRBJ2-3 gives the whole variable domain GAGVSQSPSNKVTEKGKDVELRCDPISGHTALYWYRQSLGQGLEFLIYFQGNSAPDKSGLPSDRFSAERTGGSVSTLTIQRTQQEDSAVYLCASSLQAGTSTDTQYFGPGTRLTVL.

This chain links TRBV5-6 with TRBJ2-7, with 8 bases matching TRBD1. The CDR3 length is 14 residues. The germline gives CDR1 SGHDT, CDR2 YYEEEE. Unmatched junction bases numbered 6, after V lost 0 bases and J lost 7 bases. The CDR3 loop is CASSLGQGYGEQYF. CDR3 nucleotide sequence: TGTGCCAGCAGCTTGGGACAGGGGTATGGGGAGCAGTACTTC.

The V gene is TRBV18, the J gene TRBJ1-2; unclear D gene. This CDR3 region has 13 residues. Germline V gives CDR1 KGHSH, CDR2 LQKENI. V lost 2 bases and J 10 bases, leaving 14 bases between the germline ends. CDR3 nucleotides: TGTGCCAGCTCACCAGTGTTGGCGGCCTTCTACACCTTC. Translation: CASSPVLAAFYTF. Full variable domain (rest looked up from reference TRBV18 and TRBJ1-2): NAGVMQNPRHLVRRRGQEARLRCSPMKGHSHVYWYRQLPEEGLKFMVYLQKENIIDESGMPKERFSAEFPKEGPSILRIQQVVRGDSAAYFCASSPVLAAFYTFGSGTRLTVV.

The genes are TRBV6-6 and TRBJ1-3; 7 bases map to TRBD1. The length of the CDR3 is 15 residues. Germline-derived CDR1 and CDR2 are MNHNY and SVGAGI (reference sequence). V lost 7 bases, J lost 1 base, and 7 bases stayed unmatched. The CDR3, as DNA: TGTGCCAGCACCCAAATACAGGGGTCTGGAAACACCATATATTTT. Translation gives CASTQIQGSGNTIYF.

The CDR3 loop is CSVGAVGGDGYTF. DNA of the CDR3: TGCAGCGTAGGGGCAGTGGGTGGGGATGGCTACACCTTC. The chain carries TRBV29-1 and TRBJ1-2; D is possibly TRBD1 (5 bases). Germline values: CDR1 SQVTM, CDR2 ANQGSEA. V was pared by 6 bases and J by 6 bases, with 17 bases between. This CDR3 is 13 amino acids long.

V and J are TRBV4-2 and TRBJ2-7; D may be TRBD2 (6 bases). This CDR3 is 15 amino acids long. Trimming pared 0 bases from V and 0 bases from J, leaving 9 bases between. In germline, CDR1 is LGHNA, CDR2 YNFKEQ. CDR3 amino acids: CASSQEGLRSYEQYF. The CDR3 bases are TGTGCCAGCAGCCAAGAGGGACTGCGCTCCTACGAGCAGTACTTC.

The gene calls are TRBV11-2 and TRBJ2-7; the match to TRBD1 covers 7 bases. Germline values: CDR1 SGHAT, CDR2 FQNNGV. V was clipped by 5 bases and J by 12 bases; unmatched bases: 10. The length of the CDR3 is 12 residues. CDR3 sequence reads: CASSPAPDRRYF. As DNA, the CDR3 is TGTGCCAGCAGCCCCGCGCCGGACAGGCGGTACTTC. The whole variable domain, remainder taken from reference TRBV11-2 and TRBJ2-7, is EAGVAQSPRYKIIEKRQSVAFWCNPISGHATLYWYQQILGQGPKLLIQFQNNGVVDDSQLPKDRFSAERLKGVDSTLKIQPAKLEDSAVYLCASSPAPDRRYFGPGTRLTVT.

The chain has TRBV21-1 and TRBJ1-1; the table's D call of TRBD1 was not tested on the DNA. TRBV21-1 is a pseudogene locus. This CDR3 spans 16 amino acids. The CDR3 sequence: CASSSPGTPNNTEAFF. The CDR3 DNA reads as TGTGCCAGCAGCTCGCCCGGGACACCGAATAACACTGAAGCTTTCTTT.

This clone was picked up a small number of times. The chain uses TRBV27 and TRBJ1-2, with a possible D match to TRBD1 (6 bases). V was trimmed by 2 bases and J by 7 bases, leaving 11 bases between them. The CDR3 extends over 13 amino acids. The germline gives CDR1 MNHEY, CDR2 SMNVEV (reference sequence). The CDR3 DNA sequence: TGTGCCAGCAGTTTACAGGACAGAGGTGGCTACACCTTC. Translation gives CASSLQDRGGYTF.

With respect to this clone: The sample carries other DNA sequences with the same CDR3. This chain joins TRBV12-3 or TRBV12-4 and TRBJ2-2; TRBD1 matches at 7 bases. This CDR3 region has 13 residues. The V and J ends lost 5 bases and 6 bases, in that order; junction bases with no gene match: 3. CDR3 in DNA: TGTGCCAGCAGTCGAACAGGGGCCGGGGAGCTGTTTTTT. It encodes CASSRTGAGELFF.

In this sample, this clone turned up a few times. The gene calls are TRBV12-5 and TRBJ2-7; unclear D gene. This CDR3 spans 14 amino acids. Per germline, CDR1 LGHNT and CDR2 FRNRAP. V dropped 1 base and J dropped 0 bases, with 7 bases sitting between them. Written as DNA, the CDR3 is TGTGCTAGTGGTTTGGGGAGTGTCTCCTACGAGCAGTACTTC. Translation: CASGLGSVSYEQYF.

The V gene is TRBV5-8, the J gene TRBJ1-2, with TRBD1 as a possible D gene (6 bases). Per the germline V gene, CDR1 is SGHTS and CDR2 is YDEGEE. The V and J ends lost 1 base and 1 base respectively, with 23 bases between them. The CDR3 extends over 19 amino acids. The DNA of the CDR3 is TGTGCCAGCAGCTTGTGGATAGGTTGGAGGACAGTAGATAACTATGGCTACACCTTC. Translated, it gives CASSLWIGWRTVDNYGYTF.

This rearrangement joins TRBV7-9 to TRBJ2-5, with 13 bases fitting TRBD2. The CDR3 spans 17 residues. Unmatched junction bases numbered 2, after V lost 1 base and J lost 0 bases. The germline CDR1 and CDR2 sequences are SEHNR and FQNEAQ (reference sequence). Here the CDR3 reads CASSLVLAGGYQETQYF. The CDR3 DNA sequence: TGTGCCAGCAGCTTAGTACTAGCGGGAGGGTACCAAGAGACCCAGTACTTC. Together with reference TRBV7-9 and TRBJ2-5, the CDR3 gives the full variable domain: DTGVSQNPRHKITKRGQNVTFRCDPISEHNRLYWYRQTLGQGPEFLTYFQNEAQLEKSRLLSDRFSAERPKGSFSTLEIQRTEQGDSAMYLCASSLVLAGGYQETQYFGPGTRLLVL.

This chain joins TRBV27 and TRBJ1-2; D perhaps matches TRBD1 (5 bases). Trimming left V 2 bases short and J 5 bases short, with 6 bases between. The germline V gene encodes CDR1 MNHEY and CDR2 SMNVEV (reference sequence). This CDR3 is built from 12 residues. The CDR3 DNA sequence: TGTGCCAGCAGTTTAAGGGGATATGGCTACACCTTC. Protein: CASSLRGYGYTF.

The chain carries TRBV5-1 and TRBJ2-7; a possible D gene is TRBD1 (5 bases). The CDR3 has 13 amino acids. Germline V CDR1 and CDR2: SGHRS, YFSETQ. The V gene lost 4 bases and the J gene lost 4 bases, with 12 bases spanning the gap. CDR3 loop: CASSRGLGYEQYF. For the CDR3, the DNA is TGCGCCAGCAGCAGGGGCCTAGGTTACGAGCAGTACTTC.